These 16 T cell receptor beta chains were sequenced from one sample in a study of shared clonotypes between healthy human individuals. Profiling relied on immunoSEQ multiplex PCR, and the TCRdb table lists in-frame clones only, not all of them. The sample carries around 510,000 clones, roughly four fifths recorded once. The sample was PBMCs. The receptors were sampled from a woman aged 35 to 49 in good health. Some clones in this sample may be carry-over from other donors' samples.

This clone was detected a few times. The chain uses TRBV19 and TRBJ2-2, with D unclear. This CDR3 contains 14 residues. CDR1 is LNHDA and CDR2 is SQIVND in the germline V gene (reference sequence). V was clipped by 7 bases and J by 3 bases, with 12 bases between them. The chain's CDR3 is CASTGPQDTGELFF. DNA for the CDR3: TGTGCCAGTACCGGGCCCCAGGACACCGGGGAGCTGTTTTTT.

This clone was seen once. The chain combines TRBV10-1 with TRBJ1-5; D may be TRBD1 (6 bases). Looked up from germline, CDR1 is WNHNN and CDR2 is SYGVQD (reference sequence). The CDR3 extends over 18 amino acids. Between the trimmed V and J ends, which lost 0 bases and 1 base, there was a span of 16 bases. The CDR3 loop is CASSESRRTDWSNQPQHF. As DNA, the CDR3 is TGCGCCAGCAGTGAGTCGAGGCGGACAGATTGGAGCAATCAGCCCCAGCATTTT.

The chain uses TRBV19 and TRBJ2-5; D is possibly TRBD2 (5 bases). Per the germline V gene, CDR1 is LNHDA and CDR2 is SQIVND (reference sequence). With 4 bases removed from V and 7 bases from J, the gap between germline ends came to 13 bases. The CDR3 spans 13 residues. In DNA form, the CDR3 reads TGTGCCAGTAGTAGCGGCGGGCCGGGGACCCAGTACTTC. It translates to CASSSGGPGTQYF.

The chain couples TRBV7-2 to TRBJ1-2, with D tentatively TRBD1 (5 bases). Trimming stripped 4 bases from V and 4 bases from J, with 7 bases between. This CDR3 has 12 residues. Germline-derived CDR1 and CDR2 are SGHTA and FQGNSA. This CDR3 reads CASSSQGYGYTF. CDR3 bases: TGTGCCAGCAGCTCCCAGGGCTATGGCTACACCTTC.

The chain uses TRBV7-7 and TRBJ2-1; D gene unclear. Trimming took off 5 bases at V and 3 bases at J, with 14 bases between the two ends. Germline values: CDR1 SSHAT, CDR2 FNYEAQ (reference sequence). This CDR3 region has 15 residues. In DNA form, the CDR3 reads TGTGCCAGCAGCGCCAACAGCCAAGACTACAATGAGCAGTTCTTC. Translated: CASSANSQDYNEQFF. The full variable domain, in which reference TRBV7-7 and TRBJ2-1 provide the parts outside the CDR3, is GAGVSQSPRYKVTKRGQDVTLRCDPISSHATLYWYQQALGQGPEFLTYFNYEAQPDKSGLPSDRFSAERPEGSISTLTIQRTEQRDSAMYRCASSANSQDYNEQFFGPGTRLTVL.

The rearrangement links TRBV6-4 to TRBJ2-1; 9 positions agree with TRBD2. The CDR3 consists of 14 residues. The V gene end was trimmed by 4 bases and the J gene end by 9 bases; junction bases not matched to a gene: 7. Germline V CDR1 and CDR2: MRHNA, SNTAGT. The CDR3 bases are TGTGCCAGCAGTGTAGCGGGGGAAGGTAGTGAGCAGTTCTTC. Translation gives CASSVAGEGSEQFF.

In DNA, the CDR3 is TGCAGCGCTACCATAGGAGAATACACCTTC. Its protein is CSATIGEYTF. This chain links TRBV29-1 with TRBJ1-2, with D unclear. CDR1 SQVTM and CDR2 ANQGSEA come from the germline V gene. Trimming took 7 bases from V and 11 from J, leaving 14 bases between them. The CDR3 is 10 amino acids.

This chain uses TRBV9 with TRBJ2-1; 7 bases match TRBD2. Per germline, CDR1 SGDLS and CDR2 YYNGEE. The length of the CDR3 is 16 residues. With 0 bases clipped from V and 9 bases from J, the junction kept 12 bases outside the gene matches. CDR3 nucleotide sequence: TGTGCCAGCAGCGTAGGGCTAGGTGGGAGGGCCGTTGAGCAGTTCTTC. Its translation: CASSVGLGGRAVEQFF.

The V and J genes are TRBV4-1 and TRBJ1-4; D is undetermined. V gave up 0 bases and J gave up 7 bases, with 15 bases separating them. CDR3 length equals 16 residues. Germline V gene sequence: CDR1 MGHRA, CDR2 YSYEKL. CDR3 coding DNA: TGCGCCAGCAGCCAAGATTCGGGGTACTATAGTGAAAAACTGTTTTTT. This translates into CASSQDSGYYSEKLFF.

This clone was detected many times. In this CDR3 the conserved last residue, phenylalanine or tryptophan, is missing, so a read error is likely. The chain couples TRBV30 to TRBJ1-2, with a weak D call TRBD1 (5 bases). Germline V gene sequence: CDR1 GTSNPN, CDR2 SVGIG (reference sequence). This CDR3 has 14 amino acids. With 4 bases removed from V and 5 bases from J, the gap between germline ends came to 17 bases. The CDR3 spells CAWKKQENPYGYTL. In nucleotides, the CDR3 is TGTGCCTGGAAGAAACAGGAGAATCCATATGGCTACACCCTC.

The chain joins TRBV7-9 to TRBJ1-2; D is undetermined. The V and J ends lost 6 bases and 1 base respectively, with 12 bases between them. The CDR3 has 14 residues. CDR1 is SEHNR and CDR2 is FQNEAQ in the germline V gene (reference sequence). CDR3 loop: CASSRSVNNYGYTF. In DNA, the CDR3 is TGTGCCAGCAGTCGTTCGGTAAATAACTATGGCTACACCTTC.

V gene TRBV20-1 combines with J gene TRBJ2-1, with TRBD1 matching over 7 bases. Germline lookup yields CDR1 DFQATT and CDR2 SNEGSKA (reference sequence). Unmatched junction bases numbered 7, after V lost 5 bases and J lost 15 bases. The CDR3 runs 10 residues. The CDR3 here is CSALGGRAFF. The CDR3 region has the DNA TGCAGTGCTTTAGGGGGCCGGGCGTTCTTC.

The CDR3 DNA reads as TGTGCCAGCATGGAGTCACGCTCTGGAAACACCATATATTTT. Amino acid sequence: CASMESRSGNTIYF. This chain connects TRBV7-8 to TRBJ1-3; no reliable D call. The CDR3 runs 14 residues. V lost 7 bases and J lost 0, with 10 bases in between. Germline loops: CDR1 SGHVS, CDR2 FQNEAQ.

This rearrangement joins TRBV6-4 to TRBJ2-3; D possibly uses TRBD1 or TRBD2 (6 bases each). This CDR3 contains 15 residues. Germline values: CDR1 MRHNA, CDR2 SNTAGT. V shed 2 bases and J shed 6 bases, with 15 bases lying between them. This CDR3 is CASSDKGEAHDTQYF. The CDR3 DNA sequence: TGTGCCAGCAGTGACAAGGGGGAGGCCCACGATACGCAGTATTTT.

The CDR3 DNA sequence: TGTGCCAGCAGCGTCGGGCCCTCCTACGAGCAGTACTTC. Translated: CASSVGPSYEQYF. The V and J genes are TRBV9 and TRBJ2-7; no clear D gene. The V end was cut by 2 bases, the J end by 0 bases, with 6 bases between. The germline gives CDR1 SGDLS, CDR2 YYNGEE. The CDR3 consists of 13 residues.

This chain joins TRBV2 and TRBJ2-2; no definite D call. The CDR3 runs to 13 residues. V was clipped by 5 bases and J by 4 bases, with 8 bases between them. Germline V CDR1 and CDR2: SNHLY, FYNNEI. Here the CDR3 DNA reads TGTGCCAGCAGTAACATGGGCACCGGGGAGCTGTTTTTT. Amino acids: CASSNMGTGELFF.